This section outlines one T cell receptor (beta chain) sequence together with its context. The V gene lost 6 bases and the J gene lost 3 bases, with 7 bases spanning the gap. This CDR3 has 12 residues. Germline assignment: CDR1 MGHDK and CDR2 SYGVNS. The data were taken from a study of blood T cells in healthy people across ages. For the second PCR, which ran for roughly 6 to 12 cycles, a sample-barcoded 5' primer and a J-beta primer mix were used. MiXCR, run by TCRdb on the 5' RACE reads, gives a single entry per CDR3 protein. The sample lists about 780,000 distinct CDR3 sequences, roughly 24% occurring once. Another study also made use of these data, one on T cells of mothers and their children. That report notes: An overlap that was slightly higher, though non-significant, was seen in related mother-child pairs versus unrelated pairs. The authors detected no persistent microchimeric T cell clones.

The sample taken for sequencing was blood. This receptor was obtained from a boy under 18 in good health. The chain uses TRBV25-1 and TRBJ2-3, with a tentative D call TRBD2 (5 bases). As DNA, the CDR3 is TGTGCCAGCAGGGACTTTACAGATACGCAGTATTTT. Translating gives CASRDFTDTQYF.